The 4 T cell receptor beta chains below all came from one sample that was sequenced in a study. TCRdb reanalysed the RT-PCR reads using MiXCR and keeps one entry per CDR3 protein. Here the sample spans hundreds of thousands of distinct CDR3 sequences, approximately 14% being singletons. Sequencing was carried out using memory CD4+ T cells from blood. The source of these receptors is a female donor in good health, serving as a healthy control.

The gene calls are TRBV24-1 and TRBJ2-1; 8 bases are a match to TRBD1. J lost 8 bases, V lost 7 bases, and 6 bases had no gene match. The V gene's germline CDR1 is KGHDR and CDR2 SFDVKD. This CDR3 is built from 13 residues. CDR3 sequence: CATRRTGSHEQFF. The CDR3 bases are TGTGCCACCAGAAGGACAGGGAGCCATGAGCAGTTCTTC.

The table lists this clonotype with many counts. V usage is TRBV7-2 and J usage is TRBJ2-7, with a weak D call TRBD2 (7 bases). The CDR3 length is 15 residues. Trimming took off 5 bases at V and 3 bases at J, with 17 bases between the two ends. Looked up from germline, CDR1 is SGHTA and CDR2 is FQGNSA. The CDR3 nucleotides read TGTGCCAGCAGCGACCGAGGGGGGGTCGGCTACGAGCAGTACTTC. Translation: CASSDRGGVGYEQYF.

This clonotype was seen a few times. This chain connects TRBV6-5 to TRBJ1-5; D call uncertain. Germline V gene data show CDR1 as MNHEY and CDR2 as SVGAGI. This CDR3 spans 15 amino acids. Trimming shortened V by 5 bases and J by 4 bases, and 15 bases separated the two germline ends. CDR3 sequence: CASSRLKTGNQPQHF. CDR3 DNA sequence: TGTGCCAGCAGTCGACTAAAGACGGGTAATCAGCCCCAGCATTTT.

This clonotype occurred many times. This chain joins TRBV7-8 and TRBJ2-1; 7 bases are a match to TRBD1. Germline-derived CDR1 and CDR2 are SGHVS and FQNEAQ. The CDR3 extends over 17 amino acids. J was trimmed by 5 bases and V by 5 bases; bases with no gene match: 15. CDR3 region: CASSPQGLGQGDNEQFF. CDR3 nucleotide sequence: TGTGCCAGCAGCCCGCAAGGCCTGGGCCAGGGGGACAATGAGCAGTTCTTC. Supplemented by reference TRBV7-8 and TRBJ2-1, the full variable domain reads GAGVSQSPRYKVAKRGQDVALRCDPISGHVSLFWYQQALGQGPEFLTYFQNEAQLDKSGLPSDRFFAERPEGSVSTLKIQRTQQEDSAVYLCASSPQGLGQGDNEQFFGPGTRLTVL.